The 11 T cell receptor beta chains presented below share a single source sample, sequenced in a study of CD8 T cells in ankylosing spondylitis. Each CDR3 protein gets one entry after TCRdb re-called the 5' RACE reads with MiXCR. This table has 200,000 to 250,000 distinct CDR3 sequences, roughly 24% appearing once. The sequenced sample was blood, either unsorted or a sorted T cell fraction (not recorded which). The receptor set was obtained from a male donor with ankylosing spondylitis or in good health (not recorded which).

CDR3 in amino acids: CASTWTSGGNEQFF. The CDR3 coding sequence is TGCGCCAGCACCTGGACTAGCGGGGGAAATGAGCAGTTCTTC. V is TRBV5-1 and J is TRBJ2-1; the match to TRBD2 covers 13 bases. The CDR3 is 14 amino acids. Trimming cost V 6 bases and J 7 bases; bases outside gene matches: 4. The germline V gene has CDR1 SGHRS and CDR2 YFSETQ.

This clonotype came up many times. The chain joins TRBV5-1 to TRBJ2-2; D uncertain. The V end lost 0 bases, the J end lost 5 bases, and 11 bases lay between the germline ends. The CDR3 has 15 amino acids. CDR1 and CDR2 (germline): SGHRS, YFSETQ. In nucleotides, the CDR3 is TGCGCCAGCAGCTTGGTTCAGGCCCAGACCGGGGAGCTGTTTTTT. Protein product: CASSLVQAQTGELFF.

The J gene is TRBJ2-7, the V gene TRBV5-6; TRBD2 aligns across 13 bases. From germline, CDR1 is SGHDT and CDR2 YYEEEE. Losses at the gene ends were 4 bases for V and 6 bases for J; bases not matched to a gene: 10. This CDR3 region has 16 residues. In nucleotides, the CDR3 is TGTGCCAGCAGCCTGGGCCGACTAGCGGGAGGACCCGAGCAGTACTTC. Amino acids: CASSLGRLAGGPEQYF.

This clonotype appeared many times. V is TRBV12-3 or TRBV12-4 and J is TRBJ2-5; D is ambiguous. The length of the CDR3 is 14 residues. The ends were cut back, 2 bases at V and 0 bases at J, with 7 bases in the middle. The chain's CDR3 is CASSLWRYQETQYF. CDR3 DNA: TGTGCCAGCAGTTTATGGCGGTACCAAGAGACCCAGTACTTC.

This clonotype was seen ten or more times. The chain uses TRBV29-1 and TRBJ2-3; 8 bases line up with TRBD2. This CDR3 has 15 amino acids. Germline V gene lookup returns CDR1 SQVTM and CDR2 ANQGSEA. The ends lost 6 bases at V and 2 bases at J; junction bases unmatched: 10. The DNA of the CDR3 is TGCAGCGTCCGCCTAGCGGGTGGGGCCACAGATACGCAGTATTTT. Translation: CSVRLAGGATDTQYF.

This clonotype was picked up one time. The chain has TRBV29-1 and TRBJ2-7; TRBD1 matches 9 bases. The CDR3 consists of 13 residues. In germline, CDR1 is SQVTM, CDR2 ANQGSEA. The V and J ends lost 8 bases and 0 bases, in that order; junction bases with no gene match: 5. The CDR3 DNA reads TGCAGCATTAGACAGGGGGGCTCCTACGAGCAGTACTTC. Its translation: CSIRQGGSYEQYF.

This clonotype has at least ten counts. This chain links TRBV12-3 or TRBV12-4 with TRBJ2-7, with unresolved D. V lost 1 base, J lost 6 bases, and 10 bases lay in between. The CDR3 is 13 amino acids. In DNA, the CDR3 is TGTGCCAGCAGTTTAGATCCAACGGGCGAGCAGTACTTC. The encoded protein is CASSLDPTGEQYF.

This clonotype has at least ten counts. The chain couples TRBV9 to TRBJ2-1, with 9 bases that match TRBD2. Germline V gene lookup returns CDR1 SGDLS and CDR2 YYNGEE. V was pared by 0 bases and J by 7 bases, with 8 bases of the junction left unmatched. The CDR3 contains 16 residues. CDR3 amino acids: CASSVVSSGIGNEQFF. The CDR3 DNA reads TGTGCCAGCAGCGTAGTGTCTAGCGGGATAGGAAATGAGCAGTTCTTC. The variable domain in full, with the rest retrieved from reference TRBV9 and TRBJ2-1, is DSGVTQTPKHLITATGQRVTLRCSPRSGDLSVYWYQQSLDQGLQFLIQYYNGEERAKGNILERFSAQQFPDLHSELNLSSLELGDSALYFCASSVVSSGIGNEQFFGPGTRLTVL.

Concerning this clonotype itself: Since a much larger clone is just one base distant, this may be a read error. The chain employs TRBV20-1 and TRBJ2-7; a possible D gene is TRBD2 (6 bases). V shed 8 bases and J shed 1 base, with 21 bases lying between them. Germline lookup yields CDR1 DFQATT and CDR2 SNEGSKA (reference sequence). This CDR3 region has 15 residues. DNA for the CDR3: TGCAGTACCCAGTGTGGGCTAGCGAATTCCTACGAGCAGTACTTC. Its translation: CSTQCGLANSYEQYF.

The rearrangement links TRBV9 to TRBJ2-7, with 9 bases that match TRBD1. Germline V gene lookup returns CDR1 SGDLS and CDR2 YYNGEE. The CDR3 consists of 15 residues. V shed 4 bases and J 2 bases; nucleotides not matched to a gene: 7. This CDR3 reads CASSTGQGIAYEQYF. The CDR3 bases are TGTGCCAGCAGCACCGGACAGGGGATTGCCTACGAGCAGTACTTC.

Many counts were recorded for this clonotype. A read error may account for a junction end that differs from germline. CDR3 amino acids: CASSPVTGATASF. The CDR3 DNA reads TGTGCCAGCAGCCCGGTTACAGGGGCAACCGCAAGCTTT. J is TRBJ1-1 and V is TRBV11-3, with 7 nucleotides matching TRBD1. CDR1 and CDR2 from the germline V gene are SGHNT and YENEEA. This CDR3 comprises 13 residues.